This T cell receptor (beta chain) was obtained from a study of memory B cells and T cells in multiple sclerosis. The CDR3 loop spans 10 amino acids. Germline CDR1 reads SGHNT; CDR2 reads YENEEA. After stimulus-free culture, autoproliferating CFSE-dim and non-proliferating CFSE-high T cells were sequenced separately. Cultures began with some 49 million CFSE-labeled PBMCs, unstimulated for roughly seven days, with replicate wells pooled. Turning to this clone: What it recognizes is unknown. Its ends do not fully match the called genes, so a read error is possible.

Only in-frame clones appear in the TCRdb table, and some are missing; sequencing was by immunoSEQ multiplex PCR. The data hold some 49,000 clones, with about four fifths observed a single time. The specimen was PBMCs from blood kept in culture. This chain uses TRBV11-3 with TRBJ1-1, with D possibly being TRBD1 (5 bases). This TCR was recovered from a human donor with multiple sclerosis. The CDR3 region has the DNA TGTGCCGGAACATTTTCGACAGAACCCTTT. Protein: CAGTFSTEPF.